This entry describes one T cell receptor (beta chain). Its antigen is unknown. CDR1 and CDR2 from the germline V gene are SQVTM and ANQGSEA. Germline trimming cut 8 bases from V and 6 bases from J; bases unmatched to any gene: 11. The CDR3 runs 14 residues. These data originate in a study of T cell responses to AZD1222 COVID-19 vaccine. Study-wide results and limits: Spike-specific TCR breadth and depth rose after two AZD1222 doses. There were mostly white British donors and more females than males, and clonal diversity was possibly underestimated. Vaccine-associated CD4 TCRs ranged over spike, dominating at 160-218 and 743-854. Nearly half of spike-specific TCRs reportedly go after variant regions that carry no mutations.

The method was immunoSEQ multiplex PCR; TCRdb's version includes in-frame clones alone and lacks a portion of them. This sample carries about 100,000 clones, around 87% of them seen once, and the ten largest clones take 4.2%. The TCR originated in an adult in good health. Here the sequenced sample was peripheral blood, taken on day 0 of MenACWY control vaccination. The rearrangement joins TRBV29-1 to TRBJ2-1; 9 bases align to TRBD2. The CDR3 sequence is CSLGTSGLGNEQFF. CDR3 in DNA: TGCAGCCTTGGTACTAGCGGGTTAGGCAATGAGCAGTTCTTC.